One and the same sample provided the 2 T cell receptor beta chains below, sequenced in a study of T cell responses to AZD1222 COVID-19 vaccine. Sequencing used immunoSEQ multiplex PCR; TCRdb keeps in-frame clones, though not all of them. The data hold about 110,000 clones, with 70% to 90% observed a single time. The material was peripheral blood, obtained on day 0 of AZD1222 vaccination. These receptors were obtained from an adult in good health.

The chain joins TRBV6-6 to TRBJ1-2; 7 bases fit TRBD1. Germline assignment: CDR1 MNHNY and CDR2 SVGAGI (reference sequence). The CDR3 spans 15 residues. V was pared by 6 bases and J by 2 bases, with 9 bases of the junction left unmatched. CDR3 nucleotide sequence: TGTGCCAGCAGCTACCGGCAGGGGGGAAACTATGGCTACACCTTC. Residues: CASSYRQGGNYGYTF.

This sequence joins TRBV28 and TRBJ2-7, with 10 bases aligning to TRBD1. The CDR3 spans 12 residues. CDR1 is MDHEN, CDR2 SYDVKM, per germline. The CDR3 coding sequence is TGTGCTACGGGACAGGGGACCTACGAGCAGTACTTC. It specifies CATGQGTYEQYF.